Here is one T cell receptor (beta chain) with its context. Authors' analysis steps: Scientists estimated how many nucleated cells there were by amplifying reference gene primers. Profiling relied on immunoSEQ multiplex PCR, and the TCRdb table lists in-frame clones only, not all of them. V and J calls and clone size are given by that table; D and trimming were obtained from the DNA. The sample holds roughly 250,000 clones; 70% to 90% are singletons and the top ten take 2% to 3%. This sample was taken from a study of blood T cell repertoires in COVID-19. Study background: COVID-19 samples, acute and convalescent, were from the United States, Italy and Spain. PBMCs, B-cell-depleted T cells, or T cells provided the cDNA or gDNA that made up the material.

The CDR3 contains 13 residues. Germline loops: CDR1 MDHEN, CDR2 SYDVKM. The V and J ends lost 2 bases and 8 bases respectively, with 12 bases between them. The source is a woman aged 45-59 years with acute or convalescent COVID-19. The chain recombines TRBV28 with TRBJ1-1, with D possibly TRBD1 on 6 matching bases. The sequenced material came from peripheral blood. CDR3 in amino acids: CASSLGGQREAFF. In DNA, the CDR3 is TGTGCCAGCAGTTTAGGGGGACAAAGAGAAGCTTTCTTT.